Given below is one TCR beta chain in context. The antigen is not known. The CDR3 is made up of 15 amino acids. V lost 6 bases to trimming and J lost 8 bases, with 20 bases between them. Germline assignment: CDR1 MNHEY and CDR2 SVGAGI. TCRdb's copy holds only in-frame clones and misses some; the assay was immunoSEQ multiplex PCR. The table has under 600,000 clones, 98% seen once. In the naive CD8 group, cells lacked CD45RO and were positively selected for CCR7, so terminally differentiated effector memory CD45RA+ cells were left out. This specimen comes from a study of shared clonotypes between healthy human individuals. Notes on the study in general: Sampling involved blood alone; tissue repertoires likely differ. An anticipated effect of sequencing depth on clonotype sharing among donors was recognized.

Sequencing was carried out using naive CD8+ T cells sorted from blood. The chain joins TRBV6-5 to TRBJ2-1, with D hard to call. This clonotype originated in a young man in good health. Here the CDR3 DNA reads TGTGCCAGCAGGCCTCACAATACCGCGTTCTATGAGCAGTTCTTC. Its translation is CASRPHNTAFYEQFF.